The entry that follows covers one TCR beta chain sequence. This entry belongs to a study of T cell responses to AZD1222 COVID-19 vaccine. This CDR3 comprises 17 residues. Germline loops: CDR1 KGHSH, CDR2 LQKENI. Trimming at V came to 3 bases and at J to 3 bases, leaving 11 bases not matched to a gene. Clones were read by immunoSEQ multiplex PCR, and TCRdb kept only the in-frame ones, dropping some. The sample yields 240,000 or so clones, approximately 95% seen once. The sequence was obtained from an adult in good health. The chain links TRBV18 to TRBJ2-3; the match to TRBD2 covers 8 bases. The specimen was peripheral blood, collected on day 0 of AZD1222 vaccination. The CDR3 reads CASSPLPGLGRTDTQYF. The CDR3, as DNA: TGTGCCAGCTCACCTTTGCCGGGACTAGGAAGGACAGATACGCAGTATTTT.